The TCR beta chain under discussion was sequenced for a study of cytomegalovirus exposure and HLA in healthy donors listed by TCRdb under 2017. Regarding the study in general: In an earlier analysis of roughly 590 of the donors, 276 Gb of sequence data and 90 million to 120 million unique TCR beta sequences from 150 million to 200 million T cells were reported. Every repertoire in the discovery cohort had been generated on one and the same sequencing platform. Donor age, sex, ethnicity and CMV serostatus were collected together with the repertoire data. The number of typed donors differed by locus: roughly 629-640 for A, B, C, DRB1 and DQB1; approximately 540 for DQA1; some 590 for DPA1; and around 470 for DPB1. Using immunosequencing, the study profiled T cell repertoires from fewer than 850 subjects and related those repertoires to cytomegalovirus serostatus. In a later analysis, previously published TCR beta repertoires from several hundred donors were re-analyzed and high-resolution HLA genotyping was added so that TCR occurrence patterns could be studied. An early release that covered about 600 HLA-typed donors contained about 290 gigabases of sequencing data and about 93 million unique TCR sequences. Besides the first cohort of 666 subjects, a separate validation cohort made up of about 120 different subjects was used. Across 300 to 500 genotyped donors of the cohort, an average of roughly 250,000 unique TCR beta nucleotide sequences per donor were sequenced, and 15% to 20% of those sequences were non-productive. HLA typing covered class I and class II loci at four-digit resolution. To decide whether each TCR beta V gene segment behaved as functional or pseudogenic, an earlier analysis of some 570 of the donors relied on high-throughput TCR beta sequencing. In a later genetic analysis, genome-wide SNP genotypes for about three fifths of the 666 donors were used, and that subset was treated as a discovery cohort. Because of strong linkage in the cohort, roughly five DR-DQ haplotypes were treated as single units for association and clustering. Among the 398 genotyped donors, around 81% belonged to the genetic ancestry cluster associated with self-reported Caucasian donors. The study was designed to test whether signatures of past pathogen exposure could be identified by cataloging public T cell receptors. Rather than using new phenotypic data, the later analysis identified candidate immune exposures from TCR beta sequences and from how often those sequences occurred across donors. To predict cytomegalovirus infection status, the study combined high-throughput TCR immunosequencing, statistical association of individual TCRs with disease status, and machine learning. Findings and caveats that apply to the study as a whole: A further reported finding was that TCR beta sequences accurately predicted the HLA-A and HLA-B alleles for most subjects in the first cohort. In vitro tests confirmed that a few of the cytomegalovirus-associated TCR beta chains recognize cytomegalovirus antigens. Specific HLA alleles were associated with some 15,000 TCR beta sequences at a false discovery rate of 0.05 in a later analysis. In a later analysis, HLA-associated TCR beta chains were found to be more clonally expanded and to have lower generation probabilities than equally common non-associated chains. In an earlier analysis of around 600 of the donors, most TCR beta V segments were observed in productive rearrangements about 90% or about 30% of the time, broadly matching IMGT annotations. In this cohort, only TCR beta chains were sequenced, and detectable features were limited by the absence of alpha or paired-chain data. Some IMGT-functional V segments, including TRBV6-2 and TRBV6-3, could not be told apart with the 87-base-pair reads, so those segments were excluded. Because counts were too low, approximately 18 rarely observed V segments, including chromosome 9 orphons, were excluded from the earlier analysis of 587 of the donors. Because HLA typing was missing for some donors at each locus, association tests included only the typed subset. A later analysis found that most CMV-associated TCR beta chains appeared HLA-restricted, with HLA associations seemingly driven largely by CMV exposure. The study gave a list of 150 to 200 TCR beta chains associated with cytomegalovirus. The classifier was reported to diagnose cytomegalovirus status with high specificity and sensitivity in both the original and validation cohorts. In a later analysis, the rate of TCR association differed among HLA loci, with DRB1 alleles having the most associated TCRs and HLA-C alleles having the fewest. Linkage disequilibrium might explain the correlated functional status among segregating V segments, but an unknown experimental factor could not be excluded. While some public TCRs were present in many individuals, most TCR sequences turned up only very rarely across donors. Compared with the approximately 670-donor mean, donors in an Asian-associated ancestry cluster had fewer N-insertions in productive TCRs, according to a later genetic analysis. The sequencing pipeline was judged likely to have produced a cluster of highly shared sequence variants as a technical artifact. Roughly uniform sequencing depth across donors was assumed in presence/absence analyses, although this assumption may not hold. According to a later analysis, parvovirus B19, influenza, CMV and Epstein-Barr virus appeared linked to several top co-occurrence clusters. An association between a missense DCLRE1C variant and V-gene and J-gene trimming of TCR beta chains was found in a later genetic analysis and replicated in an independent cohort. The authors suggested that the approach could potentially be generalized to other disease states and immunological phenotypes. When HLA alleles, especially DR and DQ, strongly co-occurred, attributing TCR associations to individual alleles was difficult. Immune exposure information for the cohort was limited to CMV serostatus.

V drops 4 bases and J drops 2 bases, leaving 22 bases in between. The CDR3 has 17 amino acids, counting the end cysteine and phenylalanine. Only the CDR3 part of the read is kept: 51 bases, read in frame from the first base. The germline V gene provides CDR1 SGHRS and CDR2 YFSETQ. This clone appeared a few times. Which antigen it targets is not known. Base-call qualities are not available, and no considerably larger clone is one nucleotide away. Libraries were built with the immunoSEQ multiplex PCR assay. For the multiplex PCR, a mixture combining 60 forward primers for TCR Vbeta segments and 13 reverse primers for TCR Jbeta segments was used. The CDR3 region of rearranged TCR beta genes was amplified from genomic DNA with a multiplex PCR assay. On the Illumina HiSeq System, the amplified TCR beta libraries were sequenced as 87-base-pair reads. On the authors' methods: A later analysis tallied 75 million to 95 million unique TCR beta chains across the roughly 610 repertoires, and approximately 12 million of those chains were shared by two or more donors. A nearest-neighbor algorithm error-corrected the raw reads and collapsed the reads into unique sequences, merging closely related sequences to remove PCR and sequencing errors. Alignment of CDR3 sequences to IMGT reference sequences was used to assign V, D and J gene segments. Each retained sequence needed at least a six-nucleotide match to both a V gene segment and a J gene segment. A rearrangement counted as productive if the CDR3 had no stop codons and remained in frame with V and J, and every other rearrangement counted as non-productive. Following IMGT convention, CDR3 was defined as the stretch from the second conserved V-encoded cysteine to the conserved J-encoded phenylalanine. The earlier analysis of some 580 of the donors excluded any sequence lacking an unambiguous match to a single V gene segment. An earlier analysis of approximately 590 of the donors classified V segments as functional when productive rearrangements were above 56.7% and as segregating when the standard deviation between donors was above 5%. A statistical classification framework was built for diagnosing cytomegalovirus status from the catalog of TCR beta chain sequences. In a later analysis, V and J genes were assigned by comparing TCR nucleotide sequences against IMGT/GENE-DB human TR gene sequences. The TCRdist pipeline was used in a later analysis to assign CDR3 sequences and most-parsimonious VDJ recombination scenarios. In a later analysis, each TCR beta chain was defined by its CDR3 amino acid sequence together with its V-gene family, and reads lacking a unique V-gene family were excluded. In a later analysis, fewer than 600 highly shared, low-generation-probability nucleotide sequences were removed to address suspected cross-contamination and a sequencing artifact. In a later analysis, a clonal expansion index was calculated for each public chain from normalized within-repertoire ranks of inferred template counts. Generation probabilities in a later analysis came from a VDJ recombination model fitted to out-of-frame rearrangements, and those results were checked against IGoR. In a later analysis, hypergeometric tests were used to score TCR-TCR, TCR-HLA and TCR-CMV co-occurrence, with a repertoire-size bias correction applied to TCR pairs. In a later analysis, false discovery rates were estimated by permuting HLA or CMV assignments 20 times. In a later analysis, co-occurring TCRs were grouped using DBSCAN, with TCRdist sequence similarity added in when clustering inside HLA-allele-positive subsets. Repertoires with fewer than 30,000 or more than 120,000 public chains were left out of co-occurrence clustering, as were five repertoires with anomalous nucleotide sharing. As stored in TCRdb, this immuneACCESS dataset retains in-frame rearrangements with V and J assigned. A fraction of the clones does not appear; measured against another copy, unresolved V genes explain less than half of the discrepancy, and the remainder lacks a known reason. That table supplies the V and J calls and clone size; D and trimming were determined from the DNA. The sample table contains 100,000 to 150,000 clones; only one count was recorded for 75% to 85% of them. Almost 3% of the sample is in the top ten clones.

The cohort comprised some 700 healthy bone marrow donors. Cohort members were all nominally healthy when sampled, although unrecorded immune exposures were likely present. The donor tested CMV seropositive, placing the donor among the 289 seropositive members of the cohort. Each donor provided a peripheral blood sample, and peripheral blood mononuclear cells were used for TCR beta sequencing. Genomic DNA extraction from the blood cell samples was performed with the Qiagen DNeasy Blood Extraction Kit. Sequences were obtained from PBMCs. The chain joins TRBV5-1 to TRBJ2-7; no D segment can be confidently identified. The sequence came from a woman younger than 30 in good health and CMV-seropositive. DNA sequence: TGCGCCAGCAGCCCCGGCCAGGCCCCAACTGTCGCCTACGAGCAGTACTTC. This is translated as CASSPGQAPTVAYEQYF.